Each of the 10 T cell receptor beta chains below was sequenced from the same sample in a study of T cell responses to AZD1222 COVID-19 vaccine (dated by TCRdb to the early 2020s). Preparation of the library involved the immunoSEQ multiplex PCR assay. TCRdb retrieved this table from immuneACCESS and kept in-frame rearrangements only. Not all clones are present; in checked studies, unresolved V genes account for under half, and no reason is known for the remainder. This sample is represented by some 160,000 clones; roughly 93% of them were singletons. Jointly, the top ten make up 0.7% to 0.9% of the sample. This specimen's time point label, interpreted: baseline before first vaccination. The sample was peripheral blood, taken on day 0 of AZD1222 vaccination. These receptors all come from an adult in good health.

This clone appeared once. This sequence joins TRBV5-1 and TRBJ1-6, with 7 nucleotides matching TRBD1. CDR1 and CDR2 from the germline V gene are SGHRS and YFSETQ. The V and J ends lost 4 bases and 10 bases, in that order; junction bases with no gene match: 14. The CDR3 runs 16 residues. The CDR3: CASSRTGEQEWSPLHF. In nucleotides, the CDR3 is TGCGCCAGCAGCCGAACAGGGGAACAGGAGTGGTCACCCCTCCACTTT.

The chain links TRBV28 to TRBJ1-2; 9 nucleotides line up with TRBD1. V shed 6 bases and J 8 bases; nucleotides not matched to a gene: 7. The CDR3 runs 13 residues. Per the germline V gene, CDR1 is MDHEN and CDR2 is SYDVKM. CDR3 protein: CASSTRDREGYTF. The CDR3 DNA reads TGTGCCAGCAGCACTCGGGACAGGGAGGGCTACACCTTC.

The J gene is TRBJ1-2, the V gene TRBV28; 12 bases are a match to TRBD1. CDR1 is MDHEN and CDR2 is SYDVKM in the germline V gene. The CDR3 runs to 17 residues. J gave up 7 bases and V 3 bases, and 12 bases lay outside the gene matches. The CDR3 DNA reads TGTGCCAGCAGTTTCCCGTCGGGGACAGGGGGCAGGGGTGGCTACACCTTC. This codes for CASSFPSGTGGRGGYTF.

The chain has TRBV21-1 and TRBJ2-7; no check of the table's D call, TRBD2, against the DNA was made. TRBV21-1 is a documented pseudogene. The CDR3 loop spans 8 amino acids. The CDR3 loop is CASTRGDF. The CDR3 bases are TGTGCCAGCACCCGAGGCGACTTC.

CDR3 nucleotides: TGTGCCAGCAGTGACGCCGGGACAGGGAACTATGGCTACACCTTC. It is translated as CASSDAGTGNYGYTF. V is TRBV2 and J is TRBJ1-2; 9 bases map to TRBD1. Germline-derived CDR1 and CDR2 are SNHLY and FYNNEI. V dropped 3 bases and J dropped 2; count of bases not matched to a gene: 4. This CDR3 region has 15 residues.

The rearrangement joins TRBV5-4 to TRBJ1-2, with a possible D match to TRBD1 (6 bases). There are 16 residues in the CDR3. V lost 0 bases to trimming and J lost 4 bases, with 16 bases between them. Germline V gives CDR1 SGHNT, CDR2 YYREEE (reference sequence). The CDR3 spells CASSLAMSPGAYGYTF. CDR3 sequence (DNA): TGTGCCAGCAGCTTGGCCATGAGTCCGGGGGCCTATGGCTACACCTTC.

This clone was seen just once. J is TRBJ1-1 and V is TRBV6-1, with D possibly being TRBD1 (6 bases). Germline CDR1 reads MNHNS; CDR2 reads SASEGT. V lost 3 bases, J lost 5 bases, and 10 bases lay in between. CDR3 length: 13 residues. CDR3 nucleotide sequence: TGTGCCAGCAGTGAGAGGGGGGAAACTGAAGCTTTCTTT. Protein product: CASSERGETEAFF.

The rearrangement uses TRBV6-5 and TRBJ1-5, with D possibly being TRBD1 (5 bases). The CDR3 runs to 14 residues. Germline lookup yields CDR1 MNHEY and CDR2 SVGAGI. V lost 6 bases and J 4 bases, leaving 13 bases between the germline ends. CDR3 sequence (DNA): TGTGCCAGCAGCCTGACAGTAGTTAATCAGCCCCAGCATTTT. Translating it yields CASSLTVVNQPQHF.

This clone was counted a few times. The rearrangement uses TRBV10-1 and TRBJ2-3; 8 nucleotides agree with TRBD1. In germline, CDR1 is WNHNN, CDR2 SYGVQD (reference sequence). This CDR3 contains 16 residues. The junction had 5 bases not matched to a gene; V was cut back by 0 bases and J by 3 bases. For the CDR3, the DNA is TGCGCCAGCAGTGAGTCGTGGACAGGGCGGACAGATACGCAGTATTTT. It yields the protein CASSESWTGRTDTQYF.

This clone was picked up one time. V usage is TRBV6-2 or TRBV6-3 and J usage is TRBJ1-5; a weak D match, TRBD1 (5 bases). The CDR3 extends over 16 amino acids. With 1 base removed from V and 3 bases from J, the gap between germline ends came to 13 bases. Germline assignment: CDR1 MNHEY and CDR2 SVGEGT. CDR3 DNA: TGTGCCAGCAGTTACTGGGGGGTATCGGTCAATCAGCCCCAGCATTTT. Translation: CASSYWGVSVNQPQHF.